This T cell receptor (beta chain) comes out of a study of graft-versus-host responses after intestinal transplantation. Study information: After anti-thymocyte globulin induction, recipients took tacrolimus and steroids for 3 to 4 years.

CFSE-labeled responder cells (200,000) were plated with 200,000 irradiated, violet-dye-labeled stimulator cells. Both CD3+CD4+ and CD3+CD8+ responders that were proliferating and CFSE-low underwent sorting after the reaction. This clone counts as medium-sized. Study outcomes and limitations: The study found high graft-versus-host to host-versus-graft clonal ratios in allografts of patients with graft-donor T cell macrochimerism.

Assay: immunoSEQ multiplex PCR; the TCRdb copy retains only in-frame clones and omits some. The sample shows 9,900 or so clones, roughly 30% of them seen only once. The germline gives CDR1 SGDLS, CDR2 YYNGEE. The CDR3 is made up of 14 amino acids. V shed 0 bases and J 4 bases; nucleotides not matched to a gene: 4. This sample comprised alloreactive CD4+ T cells from a mixed lymphocyte reaction culture, obtained before transplantation. Stated subset: CFSE-low proliferating T cells sorted from approximately six-day pre-transplant mixed lymphocyte reaction (GvH or HvG direction). The rearrangement joins TRBV9 to TRBJ2-7; 7 positions agree with TRBD1. This sequence was found in a human patient who was an organ donor for intestinal transplantation. The CDR3 region is CASSVGQGEYEQYF. The CDR3 DNA is TGTGCCAGCAGCGTAGGCCAGGGGGAGTACGAGCAGTACTTC. Filled out from reference TRBV9 and TRBJ2-7, the complete variable domain reads DSGVTQTPKHLITATGQRVTLRCSPRSGDLSVYWYQQSLDQGLQFLIQYYNGEERAKGNILERFSAQQFPDLHSELNLSSLELGDSALYFCASSVGQGEYEQYFGPGTRLTVT.